The 20 T cell receptor beta chains presented below share a single source sample, sequenced in a study of T cell responses to AZD1222 COVID-19 vaccine. TCRdb's copy holds only in-frame clones and misses some; the assay was immunoSEQ multiplex PCR. The data hold about 130,000 clones, with about 93% observed a single time. The sample in question was peripheral blood, obtained on day 0 of AZD1222 vaccination. The receptor set was obtained from an adult in good health.

The V and J genes are TRBV3-1 (or the pseudogene TRBV3-2) and TRBJ2-2; no definite D call. V was shortened by 1 base and J by 5 bases, with 11 bases between the two germline ends. The germline V gene has CDR1 LGHDT and CDR2 YNNKEL (reference sequence). The CDR3 has 15 residues. Written as DNA, the CDR3 is TGTGCCAGCAGCCAAGGGGAACTCACTACCGGGGAGCTGTTTTTT. Translation gives CASSQGELTTGELFF.

V is TRBV11-1 and J is TRBJ2-1; D is unclear. The ends were cut back, 4 bases at V and 0 bases at J, with 10 bases in the middle. CDR3 length: 15 amino acids. Germline V lookup: CDR1 SGHAT, CDR2 FQDESV (reference sequence). CDR3: CASSSPGSSYNEQFF. The CDR3 region has the DNA TGTGCCAGCAGCTCGCCGGGTAGCTCCTACAATGAGCAGTTCTTC.

V gene TRBV18 combines with J gene TRBJ2-7; D is perhaps TRBD1 (6 bases). There are 15 residues in the CDR3. Germline V gene sequence: CDR1 KGHSH, CDR2 LQKENI. Between the trimmed V and J ends, which lost 3 bases and 2 bases, there was a span of 14 bases. CDR3 bases: TGTGCCAGCTCACCCGGGTCTAGGGGGACCTACGAGCAGTACTTC. It translates to CASSPGSRGTYEQYF.

The rearrangement uses TRBV5-4 and TRBJ2-6, with TRBD1 as a possible D gene (6 bases). The ends were cut back, 0 bases at V and 3 bases at J, with 10 bases in the middle. This CDR3 is 16 amino acids long. Germline V gives CDR1 SGHNT, CDR2 YYREEE (reference sequence). The CDR3 loop is CASSLVWGRGANVLTF. CDR3 sequence (DNA): TGTGCCAGCAGCTTGGTGTGGGGGCGTGGGGCCAACGTCCTGACTTTC. Drawing the rest from reference TRBV5-4 and TRBJ2-6, the complete variable domain is ETGVTQSPTHLIKTRGQQVTLRCSSQSGHNTVSWYQQALGQGPQFIFQYYREEENGRGNFPPRFSGLQFPNYSSELNVNALELDDSALYLCASSLVWGRGANVLTFGAGSRLTVL.

The chain carries TRBV2 and TRBJ2-1; no clear D. CDR3 size: 14 residues. Trimming left V 5 bases short and J 5 bases short, with 13 bases between. The germline CDR1 and CDR2 sequences are SNHLY and FYNNEI. DNA for the CDR3: TGTGCCAGCAGTCCTCCAGGAGTGGACAATGAGCAGTTCTTC. Its translation is CASSPPGVDNEQFF.

V gene TRBV27 combines with J gene TRBJ1-1, with D hard to call. Trimming pared 2 bases from V and 1 base from J, leaving 5 bases between. The CDR3 extends over 13 amino acids. Germline V gives CDR1 MNHEY, CDR2 SMNVEV (reference sequence). CDR3 DNA: TGTGCCAGCAGTTTAGGGGAGAACACTGAAGCTTTCTTT. Protein sequence: CASSLGENTEAFF.

On this clone: Other DNA sequences from this sample encode an identical CDR3 as well. V and J are TRBV18 and TRBJ1-1; D gene unclear. V was clipped by 3 bases and J by 3 bases, with 8 bases between them. Germline V CDR1 and CDR2: KGHSH, LQKENI. The CDR3 runs to 13 residues. The CDR3 protein is CASSPSRDTEAFF. The CDR3 DNA sequence: TGTGCCAGCTCACCCTCCCGGGACACTGAAGCTTTCTTT.

The V and J genes are TRBV12-5 and TRBJ1-1, with D unresolved. The germline V gene has CDR1 LGHNT and CDR2 FRNRAP. The CDR3 has 15 amino acids. Trimming cost V 0 bases and J 1 base, with 9 bases left between them. The chain's CDR3 is CASGLVLTRNTEAFF. Written as DNA, the CDR3 is TGTGCTAGTGGTTTGGTACTAACGAGGAACACTGAAGCTTTCTTT.

About this clone itself: Relative to the germline gene, one junction end is altered; a read error may explain this. V and J are TRBV19 and TRBJ1-2; D is possibly TRBD1 (5 bases). The germline gives CDR1 LNHDA, CDR2 SQIVND (reference sequence). The CDR3 consists of 12 residues. CDR3 region: CASSTSQRGFTF. CDR3 DNA: TGTGCCAGTAGTACCTCCCAGAGGGGCTTCACCTTC.

The chain joins TRBV5-1 to TRBJ1-4; D gene uncertain. Trimming removed 0 bases at V and 4 bases at J, with 16 bases between. The CDR3 consists of 17 residues. CDR1 is SGHRS, CDR2 YFSETQ, per germline. The DNA for the CDR3 is TGCGCCAGCAGCTTGGGTGGCACCGTTCCCCTTAATGAAAAACTGTTTTTT. It yields the protein CASSLGGTVPLNEKLFF.

V usage is TRBV24-1 and J usage is TRBJ1-6, with 7 bases identical to TRBD1. The CDR3 spans 15 residues. The V segment lost 12 bases and the J segment 0 bases; nucleotides outside the gene matches: 7. Looked up from germline, CDR1 is KGHDR and CDR2 is SFDVKD. The CDR3 DNA sequence: TGTGCCGCAACAGGGGTCAGCTCCTATAATTCACCCCTCCACTTT. It yields the protein CAATGVSSYNSPLHF.

This clone was detected once. This chain joins TRBV9 and TRBJ2-2, with 11 bases aligning to TRBD1. The CDR3 is 14 amino acids. V lost 7 bases and J lost 3; bases outside the gene matches: 2. Germline V gene sequence: CDR1 SGDLS, CDR2 YYNGEE. CDR3 nucleotides: TGTGCCAGCGGACAGGGGGCTTACACCGGGGAGCTGTTTTTT. Its protein is CASGQGAYTGELFF.

This chain uses TRBV5-8 with TRBJ1-6; D not certain. CDR3 length equals 14 residues. V was trimmed by 3 bases and J by 8 bases, leaving 12 bases between them. CDR1 is SGHTS, CDR2 YDEGEE, per germline. This CDR3 reads CASSYGPGDSPLHF. CDR3 sequence (DNA): TGTGCCAGCAGCTACGGACCGGGTGATTCACCCCTCCACTTT.

This chain connects TRBV13 to TRBJ1-1; the D is unclear. Trimming stripped 0 bases from V and 7 bases from J, with 9 bases between. The CDR3 extends over 13 amino acids. Germline CDR1 reads PRHDT; CDR2 reads FYEKMQ (reference sequence). CDR3 in amino acids: CASSLGLTVEAFF. The CDR3 DNA is TGTGCCAGCAGCTTAGGCCTCACGGTTGAAGCTTTCTTT.

The table lists this clone with a count of one. V gene TRBV28 combines with J gene TRBJ2-7; 10 nucleotides align to TRBD1. The CDR3 sequence is 16 residues long. CDR1 and CDR2 from the germline V gene are MDHEN and SYDVKM. The J segment lost 4 bases and the V segment lost 5 bases, leaving 11 bases of the junction unmatched. The CDR3 region has the DNA TGTGCCAGCAGTATCGGGTCCGGGACAGGGGTGTACGAGCAGTACTTC. This translates into CASSIGSGTGVYEQYF.

This chain links TRBV5-4 with TRBJ1-1, with 8 bases fitting TRBD1. This CDR3 is built from 15 residues. Trimming at V came to 4 bases and at J to 1 base, leaving 6 bases not matched to a gene. Germline V gene sequence: CDR1 SGHNT, CDR2 YYREEE (reference sequence). The CDR3 spells CASSRRTGRNTEAFF. The CDR3 DNA reads as TGTGCCAGCAGCCGTCGGACAGGGAGGAACACTGAAGCTTTCTTT.

Of note for this clone: This same CDR3 is encoded by further DNA sequences in the sample. The chain recombines TRBV7-9 with TRBJ1-2; D may be TRBD1 (6 bases). The V gene lost 4 bases and the J gene lost 2 bases, with 8 bases spanning the gap. The CDR3 runs 13 residues. Germline V gene sequence: CDR1 SEHNR, CDR2 FQNEAQ (reference sequence). CDR3 amino acids: CASSSQGNYGYTF. DNA for the CDR3: TGTGCCAGCAGCTCCCAGGGGAACTATGGCTACACCTTC.

The sample holds one count of this clone. The chain carries TRBV5-4 and TRBJ2-5; a possible D gene is TRBD1 (5 bases). The CDR3 contains 16 residues. The germline V and J ends were trimmed by 4 bases and 5 bases, with 21 bases remaining between them. CDR1 and CDR2 from the germline V gene are SGHNT and YYREEE (reference sequence). CDR3 sequence: CASSRTSGALGETQYF. In DNA form, the CDR3 reads TGTGCCAGCAGCCGCACATCTGGGGCCTTGGGGGAGACCCAGTACTTC.

The V call is TRBV27, the J call TRBJ1-2, with 8 bases lining up with TRBD1. Per the germline V gene, CDR1 is MNHEY and CDR2 is SMNVEV (reference sequence). The CDR3 is 16 amino acids. V shed 3 bases and J 4 bases; nucleotides not matched to a gene: 10. In DNA, the CDR3 is TGTGCCAGCAGTTTTATCCGGACAGGGTGGATCTATGGCTACACCTTC. This codes for CASSFIRTGWIYGYTF.

The chain has TRBV11-2 and TRBJ1-3; D unresolved. V dropped 1 base and J dropped 6 bases, with 13 bases sitting between them. There are 15 residues in the CDR3. Germline-derived CDR1 and CDR2 are SGHAT and FQNNGV. DNA for the CDR3: TGTGCCAGCAGCTTAGTTGCTCTCCGGAAAAACACCATATATTTT. It encodes CASSLVALRKNTIYF.